Here is one T cell receptor (beta chain) with its context. V was cut by 2 bases and J by 8 bases, with 10 bases left in between. The CDR3 is 13 amino acids. Germline assignment: CDR1 SGHAT and CDR2 FQNNGV. The data were taken from a study of blood T cell repertoires in COVID-19. In the study overall: The United States, Italy and Spain were the sources of the acute and convalescent COVID-19 samples. In each case, the material was cDNA or gDNA derived from T cells, B-cell-depleted T cells, or PBMCs.

In the study's own analysis: Amplification of reference gene primers was used by the study to estimate nucleated cell counts. The method was immunoSEQ multiplex PCR; TCRdb's version includes in-frame clones alone and lacks a portion of them. V, J and clone size were drawn from that table, and D and trimming were deduced from the DNA. The sample contains roughly 30,000 clones, 65% to 70% of which appear only once. This receptor was obtained from a human donor in a cohort sampled during active COVID-19. Sequenced sample: peripheral blood. The rearrangement joins TRBV11-2 to TRBJ2-1; TRBD1 is a possible D gene (6 bases). The CDR3 DNA reads TGTGCCAGCAGCTTAATGGGGGCTGATGAGCAGTTCTTC. Residues: CASSLMGADEQFF.